A selection of T cell receptor beta chains follows, all from one sample in a study of T cell responses to AZD1222 COVID-19 vaccine. Assay used: immunoSEQ multiplex PCR; TCRdb lists only in-frame clones, some missing. The data hold roughly 120,000 clones, with less than 90% observed a single time. The material sequenced was peripheral blood, taken on day 0 of AZD1222 vaccination. These receptors all stem from an adult in good health. Each CDR3 is given with its conserved first and last residue. D genes are given only for firm matches. Part of the rows lack a size; the others show once, few, many or a class for expanded clones.

d_call j_call v_call clone_size cdr3_aa cdr3_nt
TRBD1 TRBJ2-2 TRBV30 . CAWKRQGVPTGELFF TGTGCCTGGAAAAGACAGGGGGTCCCCACCGGGGAGCTGTTTTTT
TRBD2 TRBJ2-1 TRBV9 once CASSVTSGRTNEQFF TGTGCCAGCAGCGTAACTAGCGGGAGAACTAATGAGCAGTTCTTC
TRBD1 TRBJ2-2 TRBV5-1 . CASSLQGASTGELFF TGCGCCAGCAGCTTGCAGGGGGCAAGCACCGGGGAGCTGTTTTTT
. TRBJ1-1 TRBV11-2 . CASSFGRTLMNTEAFF TGTGCCAGCAGCTTTGGTCGGACCCTCATGAACACTGAAGCTTTCTTT
TRBD2 TRBJ2-7 TRBV3-1/TRBV3-2 . CASSPAGTSGYEQYF TGTGCCAGCAGCCCGGCCGGGACTAGCGGGTACGAGCAGTACTTC
. TRBJ2-1 TRBV6-5 . CASSYSSSRGWNEQFF TGTGCCAGCAGTTACTCATCTTCTAGGGGCTGGAATGAGCAGTTCTTC
. TRBJ1-1 TRBV18 few CASSFEGGTEAFF TGTGCCAGCTCATTCGAGGGGGGCACTGAAGCTTTCTTT
. TRBJ1-6 TRBV21-1 . CASSKVPVGLGNSPLHF .
TRBD1 TRBJ2-1 TRBV7-9 . CASSLGQGTYNEQFF TGTGCCAGCAGCTTAGGACAGGGTACCTACAATGAGCAGTTCTTC
TRBD1 TRBJ1-1 TRBV11-3 . CASSLRDRGPNTEAFF TGTGCCAGCAGCTTAAGGGACAGGGGGCCGAACACTGAAGCTTTCTTT
. TRBJ2-1 TRBV5-6 . CASSFISGDNEQFF TGTGCCAGCAGCTTTATTTCGGGGGACAATGAGCAGTTCTTC
TRBD1 TRBJ2-7 TRBV6-5 . CASSLGQGVIYEQYF TGTGCCAGCAGTTTAGGACAGGGGGTTATATACGAGCAGTACTTC
. TRBJ2-7 TRBV4-1 . CASSQARRAGPYEQYF TGCGCCAGCAGCCAAGCCCGTCGGGCAGGGCCCTACGAGCAGTACTTC
. TRBJ2-6 TRBV19 . CASRMGTGSHGSGANVLTF TGTGCCAGTAGGATGGGAACAGGGTCCCACGGCTCTGGGGCCAACGTCCTGACTTTC
TRBD1 TRBJ2-5 TRBV29-1 . CSVQNRGRETQYF TGCAGCGTTCAGAACAGGGGGCGAGAGACCCAGTACTTC
. TRBJ2-7 TRBV28 . CASRRQGLDEQYF TGTGCCAGCAGACGTCAGGGCTTGGACGAGCAGTACTTC
TRBD2 TRBJ2-4 TRBV7-9 . CASSSGLARDFGAKNIQYF TGTGCCAGCAGCTCGGGACTAGCGAGGGATTTTGGAGCCAAAAACATTCAGTACTTC